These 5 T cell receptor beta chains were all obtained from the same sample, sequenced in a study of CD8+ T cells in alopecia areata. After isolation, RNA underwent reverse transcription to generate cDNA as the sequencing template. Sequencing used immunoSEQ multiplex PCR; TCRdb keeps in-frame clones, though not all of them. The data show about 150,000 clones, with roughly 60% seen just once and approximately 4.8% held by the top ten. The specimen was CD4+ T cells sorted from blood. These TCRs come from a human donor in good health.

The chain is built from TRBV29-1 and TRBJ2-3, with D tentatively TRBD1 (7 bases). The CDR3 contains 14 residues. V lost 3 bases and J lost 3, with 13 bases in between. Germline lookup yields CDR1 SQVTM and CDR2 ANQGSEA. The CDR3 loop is CSVDAGGKTDTQYF. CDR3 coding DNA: TGCAGCGTTGATGCAGGGGGGAAGACAGATACGCAGTATTTT.

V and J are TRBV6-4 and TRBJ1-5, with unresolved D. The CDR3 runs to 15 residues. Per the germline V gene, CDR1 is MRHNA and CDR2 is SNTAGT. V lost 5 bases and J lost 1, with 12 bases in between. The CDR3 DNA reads TGTGCCAGCAGTTTCAAACCGACAAGCAATCAGCCCCAGCATTTT. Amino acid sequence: CASSFKPTSNQPQHF.

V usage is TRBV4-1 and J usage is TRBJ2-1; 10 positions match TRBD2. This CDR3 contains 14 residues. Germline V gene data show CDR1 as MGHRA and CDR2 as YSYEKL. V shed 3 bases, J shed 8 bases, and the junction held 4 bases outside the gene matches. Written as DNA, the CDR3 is TGCGCCAGCAGCCAGGGACTAGCGACGGATGAGCAGTTCTTC. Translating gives CASSQGLATDEQFF.

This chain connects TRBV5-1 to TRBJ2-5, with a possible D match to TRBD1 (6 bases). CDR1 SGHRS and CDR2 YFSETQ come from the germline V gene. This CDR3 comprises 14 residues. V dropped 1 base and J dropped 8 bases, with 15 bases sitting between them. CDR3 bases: TGCGCCAGCAGCTTGCAGGGGCCGACGGAAACCCAGTACTTC. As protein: CASSLQGPTETQYF.

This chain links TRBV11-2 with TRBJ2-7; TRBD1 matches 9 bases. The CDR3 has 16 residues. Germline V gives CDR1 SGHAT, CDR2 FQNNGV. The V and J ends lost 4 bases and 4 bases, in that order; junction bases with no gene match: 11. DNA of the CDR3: TGTGCCAGCAGCTCGCGGACCGGGACAGGGCTATACGAGCAGTACTTC. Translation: CASSSRTGTGLYEQYF.